What follows are 26 T cell receptor beta chains derived from one specimen sequenced in a study of T cell repertoires in cytomegalovirus infection. MiXCR, run by TCRdb on the reads, gives a single entry per CDR3 protein. The sample has 150,000 to 200,000 distinct CDR3 sequences, 28% seen once. Sequencing was performed on PBMCs. These receptors came from a human donor in good health (CMV status not recorded). Some clones in this sample may be carry-over from other donors' samples.

The rearrangement links TRBV6-5 to TRBJ1-2; 8 nucleotides align to TRBD1. Trimming cost V 8 bases and J 8 bases; bases outside gene matches: 13. This CDR3 spans 14 amino acids. Germline V gives CDR1 MNHEY, CDR2 SVGAGI. The chain's CDR3 is CASGPFPGQEGYTF. The CDR3 region has the DNA TGTGCCAGCGGTCCCTTCCCGGGACAGGAGGGCTACACCTTC.

This clonotype was detected a few times. The rearrangement links TRBV6-5 to TRBJ1-5; D is possibly TRBD1 (6 bases). V lost 5 bases, J lost 2 bases, and 7 bases lay in between. The CDR3 runs 13 residues. Per germline, CDR1 MNHEY and CDR2 SVGAGI. The CDR3 DNA sequence: TGTGCCAGCAGTGGGACACGCAATCAGCCCCAGCATTTT. Translation: CASSGTRNQPQHF.

The gene calls are TRBV5-4 and TRBJ1-1, with 7 bases fitting TRBD1. Looked up from germline, CDR1 is SGHNT and CDR2 is YYREEE (reference sequence). V trimming: 4 bases; J trimming: 5 bases; junction bases outside the gene matches: 8. The CDR3 runs 14 residues. The CDR3 bases are TGTGCCAGCAGCCTGCAGGGGGATTGGACTGAAGCTTTCTTT. Protein: CASSLQGDWTEAFF.

CDR3 protein: CASSLQGQGRVNTEAFF. CDR3 nucleotides: TGTGCCAGCAGCTTACAGGGACAGGGGAGAGTGAACACTGAAGCTTTCTTT. The rearrangement joins TRBV7-8 to TRBJ1-1; 10 nucleotides match TRBD1. The CDR3 extends over 17 amino acids. V was pared by 2 bases and J by 0 bases, with 6 bases of the junction left unmatched. The germline V gene encodes CDR1 SGHVS and CDR2 FQNEAQ.

The gene calls are TRBV12-3 or TRBV12-4 and TRBJ1-2, with D perhaps matching TRBD1 (5 bases). This CDR3 spans 15 amino acids. V dropped 6 bases and J dropped 3 bases, with 17 bases sitting between them. Here the CDR3 DNA reads TGTGCCAGCAGCGAGGGACGGTCGAGGTACTATGGCTACACCTTC. It codes for CASSEGRSRYYGYTF.

The genes are TRBV10-3 and TRBJ1-2; TRBD1 matches 11 bases. Germline V gene data show CDR1 as ENHRY and CDR2 as SYGVKD. There are 14 residues in the CDR3. V shed 4 bases and J 4 bases; nucleotides not matched to a gene: 2. CDR3 DNA sequence: TGTGCCATCAGTGGGGGGACAGGGGGCTATGGCTACACCTTC. It codes for CAISGGTGGYGYTF.

This clonotype was counted ten times or more. The DNA for the CDR3 is TGTGCCAGCAGCCTCAATGGACTGGGGGGCTACACCTTC. Protein: CASSLNGLGGYTF. The V call is TRBV12-3 or TRBV12-4, the J call TRBJ1-2; D is unclear. The CDR3 is 13 residues long. V gave up 6 bases and J gave up 8 bases, with 16 bases separating them.

This clonotype was detected a few times. CDR3 loop: CASSPLRPRSYEQYF. The CDR3 DNA reads TGTGCCAGCAGCCCCTTACGCCCGAGGAGCTACGAGCAGTACTTC. The chain couples TRBV7-8 to TRBJ2-7; the D is unclear. The CDR3 covers 15 residues. Germline CDR1 reads SGHVS; CDR2 reads FQNEAQ. The germline V and J ends were trimmed by 5 bases and 3 bases, with 17 bases remaining between them.

V is TRBV7-2 and J is TRBJ1-6; perhaps TRBD1 as D (6 bases). The CDR3 extends over 17 amino acids. The germline gives CDR1 SGHTA, CDR2 FQGNSA. The V and J ends lost 5 bases and 8 bases respectively, with 22 bases between them. CDR3 nucleotide sequence: TGTGCCAGCAGCCGCCCGGGGGGCTTAGGCTTGGATTCACCCCTCCACTTT. Protein sequence: CASSRPGGLGLDSPLHF.

The chain has TRBV6-5 and TRBJ1-2; 7 bases map to TRBD1. Trimming removed 5 bases from V and 2 bases from J; junction bases left unmatched: 5. The CDR3 runs 14 residues. Germline assignment: CDR1 MNHEY and CDR2 SVGAGI. The CDR3 coding sequence is TGTGCCAGCAGTCGGACAGGCCTCAACTATGGCTACACCTTC. As protein: CASSRTGLNYGYTF.

The rearrangement joins TRBV12-3 or TRBV12-4 to TRBJ1-5, with D hard to call. Deletions cut 6 bases from V and 10 bases from J, with 13 bases between. CDR3 length: 12 residues. The CDR3 sequence is CASRDNSLPQHF. The CDR3 bases are TGTGCCAGCAGGGATAACTCGCTCCCCCAGCATTTT.

This clonotype was recorded a few times. One junction end does not reproduce the germline sequence, and a read error may be involved. The gene calls are TRBV7-7 and TRBJ2-3, with 8 bases matching TRBD1. In germline, CDR1 is SSHAT, CDR2 FNYEAQ (reference sequence). There are 15 residues in the CDR3. Here the CDR3 reads CASSLGDRYTDTQYF. In DNA form, the CDR3 reads TGTGCTAGCAGCTTAGGGGACAGGTACACAGATACGCAGTATTTT.

The chain couples TRBV30 to TRBJ2-2, with unresolved D. In germline, CDR1 is GTSNPN, CDR2 SVGIG (reference sequence). The CDR3 loop spans 16 amino acids. The V end was cut by 4 bases, the J end by 6 bases, with 21 bases between. As DNA, the CDR3 is TGTGCCTGGACCCCCTCAAGGGCCCAACCCCCCGGGGAGCTGTTTTTT. It is translated as CAWTPSRAQPPGELFF.

This clonotype occurred many times. The chain is built from TRBV7-6 and TRBJ2-7; D is possibly TRBD2 (5 bases). Germline V CDR1 and CDR2: SGHVS, FNYEAQ. This CDR3 is 13 amino acids long. Trimming left V 5 bases short and J 5 bases short, with 13 bases between. As DNA, the CDR3 is TGTGCCAGCAGCCCCCGGGAACTCGACGAGCAGTACTTC. Translating it yields CASSPRELDEQYF.

This clonotype was detected a few times. This sequence joins TRBV11-2 and TRBJ1-1; tentative D call: TRBD1 (5 bases). The CDR3 consists of 13 residues. The germline V and J ends were trimmed by 2 bases and 9 bases, with 13 bases remaining between them. Germline V gene data show CDR1 as SGHAT and CDR2 as FQNNGV. The CDR3 DNA is TGTGCCAGCAGCTTATCACGGGGCCTTAAAGCTTTCTTT. It specifies CASSLSRGLKAFF.

V gene TRBV6-1 combines with J gene TRBJ2-1; D may be TRBD2 (7 bases). CDR1 MNHNS and CDR2 SASEGT come from the germline V gene. Trimming removed 10 bases from V and 7 bases from J, with 14 bases in between. This CDR3 region has 12 residues. The CDR3 sequence: CATKGGVNEQFF. The CDR3 nucleotides are TGTGCCACCAAGGGGGGGGTAAATGAGCAGTTCTTC.

V and J are TRBV19 and TRBJ2-1; TRBD1 matches 7 bases. From germline, CDR1 is LNHDA and CDR2 SQIVND (reference sequence). CDR3 size: 15 residues. V lost 6 bases and J lost 8; bases outside the gene matches: 13. The CDR3 region has the DNA TGTGCCAGTAGAAACCCCGGGACAGTGAGCGATGAGCAGTTCTTC. It yields the protein CASRNPGTVSDEQFF.

There are a few counts of this clonotype. This chain uses TRBV7-2 with TRBJ2-4, with 11 nucleotides matching TRBD1. V lost 5 bases to trimming and J lost 12 bases; unmatched junction nucleotides: 18. CDR1 and CDR2 from the germline V gene are SGHTA and FQGNSA. CDR3 size: 17 residues. CDR3 DNA: TGTGCCAGCAGCCTCAGCCGCGGACAGGGGGCGGCTGGGGGTCAGTACTTC. This translates into CASSLSRGQGAAGGQYF.

This clonotype came up many times. This chain connects TRBV3-1 to TRBJ2-7; 8 bases line up with TRBD1. Unmatched junction bases numbered 6, after V lost 8 bases and J lost 0 bases. CDR1 and CDR2 from the germline V gene are LGHDT and YNNKEL (reference sequence). The CDR3 has 14 amino acids. The CDR3 bases are TGTGCCAGCGGAAACAGGGGGAGCTCCTACGAGCAGTACTTC. It encodes CASGNRGSSYEQYF.

This clonotype was picked up a small number of times. This chain links TRBV2 with TRBJ1-3; D call uncertain. The germline V and J ends were trimmed by 6 bases and 0 bases, with 9 bases remaining between them. The CDR3 spans 14 residues. Germline CDR1 SNHLY, CDR2 FYNNEI. The CDR3 DNA follows: TGTGCCAGCAGCGGGGTCAACTCTGGAAACACCATATATTTT. It yields the protein CASSGVNSGNTIYF.

V is TRBV7-3 and J is TRBJ1-2; D might be TRBD1 (6 bases). This CDR3 spans 14 amino acids. V was pared by 5 bases and J by 7 bases, with 17 bases between. CDR1 SGHTA and CDR2 FQGTGA come from the germline V gene. CDR3 in amino acids: CASSVDSGATGYTF. CDR3 coding DNA: TGTGCCAGCAGCGTGGACAGTGGGGCGACTGGCTACACCTTC.

This clonotype was observed a few times. This rearrangement joins TRBV12-3 or TRBV12-4 to TRBJ1-2; 8 nucleotides align to TRBD1. The length of the CDR3 is 13 residues. V dropped 6 bases and J dropped 8; count of bases not matched to a gene: 8. The DNA for the CDR3 is TGTGCCAGCAGGCTCGGACAGGGCTACGGCTACACCTTC. It is translated as CASRLGQGYGYTF.

The chain joins TRBV4-3 to TRBJ1-5; 9 bases agree with TRBD1. With V trimmed by 1 base and J by 0 bases, 7 bases remained unmatched. In germline, CDR1 is LGHNA, CDR2 YSLEER. The CDR3 spans 18 residues. The CDR3 region is CASSQAPTGGYSNQPQHF. The CDR3 DNA sequence: TGCGCCAGCAGCCAAGCACCGACAGGGGGATATAGCAATCAGCCCCAGCATTTT.

The CDR3 protein is CASGLTDGQLNYGYTF. Written as DNA, the CDR3 is TGTGCTAGTGGTTTGACCGACGGACAGTTGAACTATGGCTACACCTTC. The chain carries TRBV12-5 and TRBJ1-2; a weak D match, TRBD1 (6 bases). Germline assignment: CDR1 LGHNT and CDR2 FRNRAP. The CDR3 consists of 16 residues. V lost 2 bases and J lost 2, with 15 bases in between.

The J gene is TRBJ2-7, the V gene TRBV19; no reliable D call. The germline V gene encodes CDR1 LNHDA and CDR2 SQIVND (reference sequence). Trimming stripped 5 bases from V and 2 bases from J, with 10 bases between. The length of the CDR3 is 13 residues. The CDR3 DNA sequence: TGTGCCAGTAGTCCGTCATGGCCCTACGAGCAGTACTTC. Translating it yields CASSPSWPYEQYF.

The CDR3 DNA reads as TGTGCCAGCAGCCTAAATATGGGACTTCGACCGAACAATGAGCAGTTCTTC. Translating it yields CASSLNMGLRPNNEQFF. The chain carries TRBV6-2 or TRBV6-3 and TRBJ2-1, with TRBD2 as a possible D gene (6 bases). Germline assignment: CDR1 MNHEY and CDR2 SVGEGT. The CDR3 sequence is 17 residues long. V was clipped by 6 bases and J by 5 bases, with 23 bases between them.